Listed below are T cell receptor beta chains from one sample, sequenced in a study of PD-1 blockade in classical Hodgkin lymphoma. TCRdb's table, derived via immunoSEQ multiplex PCR, lists solely in-frame clones and lacks some. The top ten clones hold about 15% of a sample with tens of thousands of clones, 90% of them seen once. The sequencing here drew on peripheral blood mononuclear cells (PBMCs), taken before the fourth cycle of nivolumab. The receptor set was obtained from a human donor with classical Hodgkin lymphoma. Both conserved end residues are part of each CDR3. The order of the fields is J gene, V gene, clone size, D gene, CDR3 length, CDR3 DNA, CDR3 protein. D genes are given only for firm matches. Some rows have no size entry. The others give once, few or many, or a class for an expanded clone.

J gene: TRBJ1-1
V gene: TRBV7-9
clone size: NA
D gene: NA
CDR3 length: 13
CDR3 DNA: TGTGCCAGCAGGCAAGAATGGGTTACTGAAGCTTTCTTT
CDR3 protein: CASRQEWVTEAFF

J gene: TRBJ1-5
V gene: TRBV7-6
clone size: NA
D gene: NA
CDR3 length: 15
CDR3 DNA: TGTGCCAGCAGCTCGGGGACGAATGGGGATCAGCCCCAGCATTTT
CDR3 protein: CASSSGTNGDQPQHF

J gene: TRBJ2-1
V gene: TRBV5-1
clone size: NA
D gene: NA
CDR3 length: 14
CDR3 DNA: TGCGCCAGCAGCTTGGGACCAACCTACAATGAGCAGTTCTTC
CDR3 protein: CASSLGPTYNEQFF

J gene: TRBJ2-3
V gene: TRBV7-9
clone size: NA
D gene: NA
CDR3 length: 16
CDR3 DNA: TGTGCCAGCAGCACCAAGGCCCCGCAGCGTGCAGATACGCAGTATTTT
CDR3 protein: CASSTKAPQRADTQYF

J gene: TRBJ2-7
V gene: TRBV4-1
clone size: NA
D gene: NA
CDR3 length: 17
CDR3 DNA: TGCGCCAGCAGCCACCTGACAGACCCGCGCGACTCCTACGAGCAGTACTTC
CDR3 protein: CASSHLTDPRDSYEQYF

J gene: TRBJ1-4
V gene: TRBV6-1
clone size: NA
D gene: NA
CDR3 length: 14
CDR3 DNA: TGTGCCAGCAGTGTAATGGGTGAGAGTGAAAAACTGTTTTTT
CDR3 protein: CASSVMGESEKLFF

J gene: TRBJ2-1
V gene: TRBV2
clone size: NA
D gene: TRBD2
CDR3 length: 15
CDR3 DNA: TGTGCCAGCAGGGCGGGGACTAGCGGGAGCCATGAGCAGTTCTTC
CDR3 protein: CASRAGTSGSHEQFF

J gene: TRBJ1-1
V gene: TRBV27
clone size: NA
D gene: NA
CDR3 length: 13
CDR3 DNA: TGTGCCAGCAGTTTGAGGGCAGGAGCTGAAGCTTTCTTT
CDR3 protein: CASSLRAGAEAFF

J gene: TRBJ1-5
V gene: TRBV10-2
clone size: NA
D gene: NA
CDR3 length: 16
CDR3 DNA: TGCGCCAGCACCGAAGATCGCTGGGCAGGGAACCAGCCCCAGCATTTT
CDR3 protein: CASTEDRWAGNQPQHF

J gene: TRBJ2-7
V gene: TRBV5-1
clone size: once
D gene: NA
CDR3 length: 12
CDR3 DNA: TGCGCCAGCAGCCTTCCGGGTGTCGAGCAGTACTTC
CDR3 protein: CASSLPGVEQYF

J gene: TRBJ2-7
V gene: TRBV6-1
clone size: NA
D gene: TRBD2
CDR3 length: 13
CDR3 DNA: TGTGCCAGCAGTAGCGGGAAGCCCTACGAGCAGTACTTC
CDR3 protein: CASSSGKPYEQYF

J gene: TRBJ2-5
V gene: TRBV5-1
clone size: NA
D gene: NA
CDR3 length: 15
CDR3 DNA: TGCGCCAGCAGCTTGGAGACAAGGACCCAAGAGACCCAGTACTTC
CDR3 protein: CASSLETRTQETQYF

J gene: TRBJ2-3
V gene: TRBV5-1
clone size: NA
D gene: NA
CDR3 length: 13
CDR3 DNA: TGCGCCAGCGGGCGGGGTAGCACAGATACGCAGTATTTT
CDR3 protein: CASGRGSTDTQYF

J gene: TRBJ2-1
V gene: TRBV2
clone size: NA
D gene: NA
CDR3 length: 10
CDR3 DNA: TGTGCCAGCAATTTCGAGCAGGCGTTCTTC
CDR3 protein: CASNFEQAFF

J gene: TRBJ2-7
V gene: TRBV4-1
clone size: NA
D gene: NA
CDR3 length: 15
CDR3 DNA: TGCGCCAGCAGCCTGGGGTCGTCGGGGGCCTACGAGCAGTACTTC
CDR3 protein: CASSLGSSGAYEQYF

J gene: TRBJ2-3
V gene: TRBV6-4
clone size: NA
D gene: TRBD2
CDR3 length: 15
CDR3 DNA: TGTGCCAGCAGTGATTCACCGGGAGGGCCGGATACGCAGTATTTT
CDR3 protein: CASSDSPGGPDTQYF

J gene: TRBJ2-5
V gene: TRBV28
clone size: NA
D gene: NA
CDR3 length: 10
CDR3 DNA: TGTGCCAGCCGACAAGAGACCCAGTACTTC
CDR3 protein: CASRQETQYF

J gene: TRBJ2-5
V gene: TRBV19
clone size: NA
D gene: NA
CDR3 length: 14
CDR3 DNA: TGTGCCAGTAGTATTCCGCGGTCCAAAGAGACCCAGTACTTC
CDR3 protein: CASSIPRSKETQYF

J gene: TRBJ2-5
V gene: TRBV9
clone size: NA
D gene: NA
CDR3 length: 14
CDR3 DNA: TGTGCCAGCAGCGTGGAATGGGTTCCCGAGACCCAGTACTTC
CDR3 protein: CASSVEWVPETQYF

J gene: TRBJ2-1
V gene: TRBV9
clone size: NA
D gene: NA
CDR3 length: 11
CDR3 DNA: TGTGCCAGCAGCGTAAGCAATGAGCAGTTCTTC
CDR3 protein: CASSVSNEQFF

J gene: TRBJ2-7
V gene: TRBV11-2
clone size: NA
D gene: NA
CDR3 length: 14
CDR3 DNA: TGTGCCAGCAGCTTCGTCCGGGGGAACTACGAGCAGTACTTC
CDR3 protein: CASSFVRGNYEQYF

J gene: TRBJ2-7
V gene: TRBV19
clone size: NA
D gene: NA
CDR3 length: 17
CDR3 DNA: TGTGCCAGTAGTATAGGCTCGGGGGGACACCAAACCTACGAGCAGTACTTC
CDR3 protein: CASSIGSGGHQTYEQYF

J gene: TRBJ2-3
V gene: TRBV6-5
clone size: NA
D gene: NA
CDR3 length: 14
CDR3 DNA: TGTGCCAGCAGCGGGTGGGGCTCCACAGATACGCAGTATTTT
CDR3 protein: CASSGWGSTDTQYF

J gene: TRBJ2-1
V gene: TRBV19
clone size: NA
D gene: NA
CDR3 length: 16
CDR3 DNA: TGTGCCAGTAGTATAGATCATTGGGCCAGGTGGAATGAGCAGTTCTTC
CDR3 protein: CASSIDHWARWNEQFF

J gene: TRBJ2-1
V gene: TRBV10-1
clone size: NA
D gene: NA
CDR3 length: 14
CDR3 DNA: TGCGCCAGCAGTGAGGGTGCAGGACACAATGAGCAGTTCTTC
CDR3 protein: CASSEGAGHNEQFF

J gene: TRBJ2-1
V gene: TRBV5-1
clone size: NA
D gene: NA
CDR3 length: 16
CDR3 DNA: TGCGCCAGCAGCTTGGGCTTCCAGGGCTCCTACAATGAGCAGTTCTTC
CDR3 protein: CASSLGFQGSYNEQFF

J gene: TRBJ1-3
V gene: TRBV7-6
clone size: NA
D gene: NA
CDR3 length: 12
CDR3 DNA: TGTGCCAGCAGCTTAAGTTCGAGCACCATATATTTT
CDR3 protein: CASSLSSSTIYF

J gene: TRBJ2-7
V gene: TRBV2
clone size: NA
D gene: TRBD2
CDR3 length: 13
CDR3 DNA: TGTGCCACACTAGCGGATATGCCCTACGAGCAGTACTTC
CDR3 protein: CATLADMPYEQYF

J gene: TRBJ2-5
V gene: TRBV11-3
clone size: NA
D gene: NA
CDR3 length: 11
CDR3 DNA: TGTGCCAGCAGCTTACAAGAGACCCAGTACTTC
CDR3 protein: CASSLQETQYF

J gene: TRBJ2-1
V gene: TRBV10-1
clone size: NA
D gene: NA
CDR3 length: 13
CDR3 DNA: TGCGCCAGCAGTGCCCCGAAGTCGTCTGAGCAGTTCTTC
CDR3 protein: CASSAPKSSEQFF

J gene: TRBJ1-5
V gene: TRBV19
clone size: NA
D gene: NA
CDR3 length: 15
CDR3 DNA: TGTGCCAGTAGTCAAACAGGGAAGGTCAATCAGCCCCAGCATTTT
CDR3 protein: CASSQTGKVNQPQHF

J gene: TRBJ2-7
V gene: TRBV4-1
clone size: NA
D gene: TRBD1
CDR3 length: 15
CDR3 DNA: TGCGCCAGCAGCCAAGCCGACAGGGCGGAACGCGAGCAGTACTTC
CDR3 protein: CASSQADRAEREQYF